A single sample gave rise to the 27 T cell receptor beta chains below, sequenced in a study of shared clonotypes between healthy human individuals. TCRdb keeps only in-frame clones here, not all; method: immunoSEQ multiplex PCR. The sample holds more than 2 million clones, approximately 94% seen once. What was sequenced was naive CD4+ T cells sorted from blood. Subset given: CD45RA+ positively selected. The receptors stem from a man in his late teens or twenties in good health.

The CDR3 nucleotides read TGCGCCAGCAGTCAATTTTCTGGGACACGGCTATGTGAGGAGCAGTACTTC. Protein product: CASSQFSGTRLCEEQYF. The chain joins TRBV23-1 to TRBJ2-7; TRBD1 might be the D (6 bases). TRBV23-1 is recorded as an ORF, its role being uncertain. CDR3 length equals 17 residues. V dropped 1 base and J dropped 7 bases, with 23 bases sitting between them.

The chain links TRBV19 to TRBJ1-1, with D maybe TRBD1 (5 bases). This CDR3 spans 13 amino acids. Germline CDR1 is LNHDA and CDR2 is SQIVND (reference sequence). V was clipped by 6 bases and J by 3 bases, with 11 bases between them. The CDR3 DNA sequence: TGTGCCAGTAGCCGGGGGGGTTACACTGAAGCTTTCTTT. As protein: CASSRGGYTEAFF.

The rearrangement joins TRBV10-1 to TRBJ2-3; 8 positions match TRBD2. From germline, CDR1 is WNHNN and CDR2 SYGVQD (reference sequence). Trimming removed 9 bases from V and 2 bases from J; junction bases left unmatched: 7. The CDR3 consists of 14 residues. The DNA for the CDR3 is TGCGCCAGTACTAGCGGAGGATCCACAGATACGCAGTATTTT. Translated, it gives CASTSGGSTDTQYF.

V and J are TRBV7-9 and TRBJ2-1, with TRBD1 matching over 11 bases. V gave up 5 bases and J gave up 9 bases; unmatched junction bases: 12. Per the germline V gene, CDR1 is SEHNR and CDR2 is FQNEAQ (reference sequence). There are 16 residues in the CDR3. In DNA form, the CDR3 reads TGTGCCAGCAGCATACCCGGGACAGGGGGACGTGGTGAGCAGTTCTTC. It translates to CASSIPGTGGRGEQFF.

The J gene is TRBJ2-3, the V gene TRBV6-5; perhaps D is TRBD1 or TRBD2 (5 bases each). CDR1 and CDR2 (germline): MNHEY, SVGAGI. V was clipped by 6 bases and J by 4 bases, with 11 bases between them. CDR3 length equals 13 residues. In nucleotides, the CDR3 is TGTGCCAGCAGAGGACCGGGACCAGATACGCAGTATTTT. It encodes CASRGPGPDTQYF.

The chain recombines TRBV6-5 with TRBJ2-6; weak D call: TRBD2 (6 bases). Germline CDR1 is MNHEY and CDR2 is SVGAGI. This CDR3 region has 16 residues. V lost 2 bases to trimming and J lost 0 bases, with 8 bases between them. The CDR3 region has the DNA TGTGCCAGCAGTTACGGGCGGGGCTCTGGGGCCAACGTCCTGACTTTC. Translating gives CASSYGRGSGANVLTF.

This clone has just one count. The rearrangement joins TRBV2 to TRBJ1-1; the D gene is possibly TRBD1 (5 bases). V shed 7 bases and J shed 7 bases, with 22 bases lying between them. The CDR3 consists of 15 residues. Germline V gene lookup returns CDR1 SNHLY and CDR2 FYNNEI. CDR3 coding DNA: TGTGCCAGCATGGGGGGAGGCCAGCGGGTGAATGAAGCTTTCTTT. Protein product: CASMGGGQRVNEAFF.

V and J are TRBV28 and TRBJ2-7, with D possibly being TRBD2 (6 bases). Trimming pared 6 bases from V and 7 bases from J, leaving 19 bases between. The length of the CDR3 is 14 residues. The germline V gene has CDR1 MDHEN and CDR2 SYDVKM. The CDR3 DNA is TGTGCCAGCAGCCGGGGACTCGGATCGGGAGAGCAGTACTTC. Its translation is CASSRGLGSGEQYF.

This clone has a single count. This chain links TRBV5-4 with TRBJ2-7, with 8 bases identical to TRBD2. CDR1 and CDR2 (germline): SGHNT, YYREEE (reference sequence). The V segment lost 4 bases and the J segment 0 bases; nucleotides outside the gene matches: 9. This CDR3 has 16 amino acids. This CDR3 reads CASSPRSSGRSYEQYF. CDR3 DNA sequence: TGTGCCAGCAGCCCCAGGTCTAGCGGGCGCTCCTACGAGCAGTACTTC.

CDR3: CASSLDPGAGYTF. CDR3 bases: TGTGCCAGCAGCTTAGATCCAGGCGCTGGCTACACCTTC. The rearrangement uses TRBV7-2 and TRBJ1-2; D gene uncertain. Germline loops: CDR1 SGHTA, CDR2 FQGNSA. The CDR3 spans 13 residues. V was trimmed by 1 base and J by 7 bases, leaving 10 bases between them.

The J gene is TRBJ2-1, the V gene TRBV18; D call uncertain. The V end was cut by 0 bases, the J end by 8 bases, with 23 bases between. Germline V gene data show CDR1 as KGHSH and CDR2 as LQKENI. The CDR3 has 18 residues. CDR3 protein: CASSPPLSEALYWDEQFF. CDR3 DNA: TGTGCCAGCTCACCACCTTTATCGGAAGCGCTTTATTGGGATGAGCAGTTCTTC.

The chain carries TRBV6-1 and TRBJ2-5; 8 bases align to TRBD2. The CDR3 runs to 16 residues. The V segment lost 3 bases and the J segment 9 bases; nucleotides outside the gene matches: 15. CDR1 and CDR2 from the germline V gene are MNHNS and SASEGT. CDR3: CASSEVPGGPPRAQYF. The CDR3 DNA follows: TGTGCCAGCAGTGAGGTTCCGGGAGGGCCTCCAAGGGCCCAGTACTTC.

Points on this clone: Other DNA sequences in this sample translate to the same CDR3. DNA for the CDR3: TGCGCCAGCAGCTTGGAGGGGGCGGGGTACAATGAGCAGTTCTTC. Translated: CASSLEGAGYNEQFF. The chain uses TRBV5-1 and TRBJ2-1, with a possible D match to TRBD1 (7 bases). CDR1 and CDR2 (germline): SGHRS, YFSETQ. Trimming shortened V by 0 bases and J by 4 bases, and 11 bases separated the two germline ends. The CDR3 length is 15 residues. Variable domain in full (rest from reference TRBV5-1 and TRBJ2-1): KAGVTQTPRYLIKTRGQQVTLSCSPISGHRSVSWYQQTPGQGLQFLFEYFSETQRNKGNFPGRFSGRQFSNSRSEMNVSTLELGDSALYLCASSLEGAGYNEQFFGPGTRLTVL.

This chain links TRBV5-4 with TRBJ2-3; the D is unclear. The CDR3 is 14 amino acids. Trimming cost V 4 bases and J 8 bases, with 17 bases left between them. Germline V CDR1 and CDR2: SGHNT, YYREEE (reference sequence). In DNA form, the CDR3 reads TGTGCCAGCAGCCCGACACGTAGCATCGGTACGCAGTATTTT. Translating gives CASSPTRSIGTQYF.

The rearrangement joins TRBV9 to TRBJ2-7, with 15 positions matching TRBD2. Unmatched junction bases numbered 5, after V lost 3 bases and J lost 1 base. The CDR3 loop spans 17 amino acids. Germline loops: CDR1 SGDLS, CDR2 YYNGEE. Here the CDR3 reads CASSEGTSGRSSYEQYF. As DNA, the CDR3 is TGTGCCAGCAGCGAGGGGACTAGCGGGAGGTCTTCCTACGAGCAGTACTTC.

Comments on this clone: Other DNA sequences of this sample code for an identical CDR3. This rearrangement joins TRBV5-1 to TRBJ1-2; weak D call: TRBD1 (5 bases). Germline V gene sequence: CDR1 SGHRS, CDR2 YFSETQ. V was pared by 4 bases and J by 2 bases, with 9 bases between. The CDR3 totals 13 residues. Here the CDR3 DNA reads TGCGCCAGCAGCCCGCAGGGAAACTATGGCTACACCTTC. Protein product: CASSPQGNYGYTF.

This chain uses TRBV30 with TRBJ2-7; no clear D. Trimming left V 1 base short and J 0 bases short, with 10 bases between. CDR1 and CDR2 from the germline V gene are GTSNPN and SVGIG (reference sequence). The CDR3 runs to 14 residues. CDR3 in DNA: TGTGCCTGGAGTGGCAGGCTCAGCTCCTACGAGCAGTACTTC. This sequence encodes CAWSGRLSSYEQYF.

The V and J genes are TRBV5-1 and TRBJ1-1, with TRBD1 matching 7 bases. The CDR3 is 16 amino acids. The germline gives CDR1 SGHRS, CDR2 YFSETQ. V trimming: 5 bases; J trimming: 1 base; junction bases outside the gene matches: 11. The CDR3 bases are TGCGCCAGCAGACCTGACAGGGAAATCCGGAACACTGAAGCTTTCTTT. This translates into CASRPDREIRNTEAFF.

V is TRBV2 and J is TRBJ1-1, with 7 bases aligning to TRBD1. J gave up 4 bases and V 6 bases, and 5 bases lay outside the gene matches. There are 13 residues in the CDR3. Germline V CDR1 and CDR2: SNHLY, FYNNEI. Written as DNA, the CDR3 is TGTGCCAGCAGCAGGACAGGTTTCACTGAAGCTTTCTTT. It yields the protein CASSRTGFTEAFF.

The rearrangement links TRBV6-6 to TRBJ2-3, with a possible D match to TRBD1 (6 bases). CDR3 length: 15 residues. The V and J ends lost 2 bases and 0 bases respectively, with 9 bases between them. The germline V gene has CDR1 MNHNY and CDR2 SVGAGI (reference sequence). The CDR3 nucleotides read TGTGCCAGCAGTTACGGGGACACTAGCACAGATACGCAGTATTTT. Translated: CASSYGDTSTDTQYF.

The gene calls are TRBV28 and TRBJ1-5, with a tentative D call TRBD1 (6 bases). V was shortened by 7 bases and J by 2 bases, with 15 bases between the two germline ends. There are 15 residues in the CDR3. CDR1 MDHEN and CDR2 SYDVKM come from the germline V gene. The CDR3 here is CASTVTGLGNQPQHF. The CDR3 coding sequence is TGTGCCAGCACCGTGACAGGTCTTGGCAATCAGCCCCAGCATTTT.

CDR3 loop: CASSELRGSPPGELFF. CDR3 bases: TGTGCCAGCAGTGAACTACGCGGGAGTCCCCCCGGGGAGCTGTTTTTT. The chain is built from TRBV2 and TRBJ2-2; TRBD2 agrees at 7 bases. CDR1 and CDR2 (germline): SNHLY, FYNNEI. The CDR3 spans 16 residues. The V and J ends lost 2 bases and 6 bases, in that order; junction bases with no gene match: 9.

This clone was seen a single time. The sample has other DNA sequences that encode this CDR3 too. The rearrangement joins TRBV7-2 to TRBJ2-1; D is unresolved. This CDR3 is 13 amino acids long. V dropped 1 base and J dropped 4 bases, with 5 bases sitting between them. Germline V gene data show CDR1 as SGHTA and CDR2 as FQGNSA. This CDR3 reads CASSLVGYNEQFF. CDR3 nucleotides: TGTGCCAGCAGCTTAGTGGGATACAATGAGCAGTTCTTC.

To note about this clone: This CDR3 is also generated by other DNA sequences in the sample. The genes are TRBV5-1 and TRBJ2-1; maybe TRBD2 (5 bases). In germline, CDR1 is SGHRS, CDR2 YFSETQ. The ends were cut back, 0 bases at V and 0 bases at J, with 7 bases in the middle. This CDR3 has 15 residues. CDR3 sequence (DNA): TGCGCCAGCAGCTTGGTAGCGAGCTCCTACAATGAGCAGTTCTTC. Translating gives CASSLVASSYNEQFF.

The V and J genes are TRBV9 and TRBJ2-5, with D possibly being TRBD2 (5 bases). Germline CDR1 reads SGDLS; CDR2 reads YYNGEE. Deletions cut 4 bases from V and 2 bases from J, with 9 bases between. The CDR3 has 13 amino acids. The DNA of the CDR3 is TGTGCCAGCAGCAGGGAGACGCAAGAGACCCAGTACTTC. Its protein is CASSRETQETQYF.

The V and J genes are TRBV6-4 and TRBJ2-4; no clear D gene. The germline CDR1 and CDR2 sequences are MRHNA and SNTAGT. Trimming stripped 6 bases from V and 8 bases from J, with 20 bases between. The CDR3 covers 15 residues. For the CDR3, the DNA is TGTGCCAGCAGGGCCTGGGCCGAGGTTTTGCACATTCAGTACTTC. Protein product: CASRAWAEVLHIQYF.

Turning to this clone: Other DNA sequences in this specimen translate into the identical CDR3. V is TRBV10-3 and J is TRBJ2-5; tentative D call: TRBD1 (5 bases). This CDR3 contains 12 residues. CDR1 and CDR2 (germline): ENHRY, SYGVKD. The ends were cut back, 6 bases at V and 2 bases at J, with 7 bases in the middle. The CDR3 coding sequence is TGTGCCATCAGGGGGCCTCAAGAGACCCAGTACTTC. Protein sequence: CAIRGPQETQYF.